Listed below are T cell receptor beta chains from one sample, sequenced in a study of shared clonotypes between healthy human individuals. TCRdb's table, derived via immunoSEQ multiplex PCR, lists solely in-frame clones and lacks some. This sample carries about 110,000 clones, around 65% of them seen once, and the ten largest clones take around 24%. The sample consisted of memory CD8+ T cells sorted from blood. The receptor source for this set is a woman between 25 and 40 years old in good health. CDR3s include the opening cysteine and the closing phenylalanine or tryptophan.

cdr3_aa cdr3_length v_call
CASSSRLAGAGELFF 15 TRBV7-9
CASRDTLAGEVLNEQFF 17 TRBV5-8
CASRGRRVNDSYEQYF 16 TRBV11-2
CASSTYAPGERDPFYNEQFF 20 TRBV27
CASSLRGYYTFYEQYF 16 TRBV28
CASSAGARGSYEQYF 15 TRBV9
CASSAPGQGAGEQYF 15 TRBV25-1
CASSFGTGGSGELFF 15 TRBV11-1
CASSLELAGGPSYNEQFF 18 TRBV5-6
CASSSGLAEEEQYF 14 TRBV25-1
CASSPSPNLNTEAFF 15 TRBV5-8
CSVRWGYEQYF 11 TRBV29-1
CASVQDTVREQYF 13 TRBV11-2
CASRGYNEQFF 11 TRBV6-5
CASSLEWAGGSTDTQYF 17 TRBV11-1
CASSLSLASTYEQYF 15 TRBV27
CATSRGSGRATDTQYF 16 TRBV15
CATATRYADTQYF 13 TRBV28
CASSPRASEATEAFF 15 TRBV18
CAIRTGSSGNTIYF 14 TRBV10-3
CATSDVYEQYF 11 TRBV19
CASSLGVGTGTNTYEQYF 18 TRBV7-6
CASTRSGGRPAHEQYF 16 TRBV28
CASSGTRENSPLHF 14 TRBV4-2
CASSLLAGVGVGEQYF 16 TRBV7-4
CASSLSILHEQYF 13 TRBV27
CSVATTDTQYF 11 TRBV29-1
CASSHGLGDSADTQYF 16 TRBV27
CASSFGQRNYGYTF 14 TRBV5-4
CASSVDGEVDEKLFF 15 TRBV9
CASSWTLAGEQYF 13 TRBV5-1
CSVPAAGGDGNTIYF 15 TRBV29-1
CASSQVRGHEQFF 13 TRBV4-2
CASSDLRDMSYEQYF 15 TRBV2
CASSNVVGVGTLRDEQYF 18 TRBV28
CASSLREPANEQFF 14 TRBV27